This record covers a single TCR beta chain. Its antigen is unknown. PCR employed 60 Vbeta and 13 Jbeta primers. Clones were read by immunoSEQ multiplex PCR, and TCRdb kept only the in-frame ones, dropping some. The sample records fewer than 150,000 clones, about 77% being singletons. The data were obtained in a study of cytomegalovirus exposure and HLA in healthy donors. Overall study findings and caveats: What a later analysis reportedly showed was that an Asian-associated ancestry cluster had fewer N-insertions than the approximately 700-donor mean. Prior analysis indicated that the majority of TCR beta V segments exhibited productivity approximately 87% or approximately 30% of the time. Sequencing had likely introduced a cluster of highly shared sequence variants as an artifact.

The sequence derives from a woman aged 30 to 39 in good health and CMV-seropositive. The sample was PBMCs.

CDR3 DNA: TGTGCCAGTATGGACAGGATCAATGAGCAGTTCTTC. Protein product: CASMDRINEQFF. The chain links TRBV19 to TRBJ2-1, with TRBD1 matching 7 bases. This CDR3 is 12 amino acids long. With 7 bases clipped from V and 6 bases from J, the junction kept 3 bases outside the gene matches. Germline CDR1 and CDR2: LNHDA and SQIVND (reference sequence).